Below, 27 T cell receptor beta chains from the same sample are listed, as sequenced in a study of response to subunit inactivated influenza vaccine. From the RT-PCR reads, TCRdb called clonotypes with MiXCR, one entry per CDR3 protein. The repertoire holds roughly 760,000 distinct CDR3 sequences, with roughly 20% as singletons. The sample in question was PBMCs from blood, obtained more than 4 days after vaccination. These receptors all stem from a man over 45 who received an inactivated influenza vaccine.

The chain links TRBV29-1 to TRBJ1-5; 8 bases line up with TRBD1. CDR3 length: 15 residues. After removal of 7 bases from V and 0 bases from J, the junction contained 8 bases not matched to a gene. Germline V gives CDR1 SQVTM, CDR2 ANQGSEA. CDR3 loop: CSGVWDRFSNQPQHF. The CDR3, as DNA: TGCAGCGGGGTCTGGGACAGGTTTAGCAATCAGCCCCAGCATTTT.

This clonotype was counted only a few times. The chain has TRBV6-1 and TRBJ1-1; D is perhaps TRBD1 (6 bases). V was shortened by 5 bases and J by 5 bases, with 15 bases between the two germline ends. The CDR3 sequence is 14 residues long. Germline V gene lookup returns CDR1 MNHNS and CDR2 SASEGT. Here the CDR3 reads CASSNKVGGTEAFF. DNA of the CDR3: TGTGCCAGCAGTAATAAAGTAGGGGGGACTGAAGCTTTCTTT.

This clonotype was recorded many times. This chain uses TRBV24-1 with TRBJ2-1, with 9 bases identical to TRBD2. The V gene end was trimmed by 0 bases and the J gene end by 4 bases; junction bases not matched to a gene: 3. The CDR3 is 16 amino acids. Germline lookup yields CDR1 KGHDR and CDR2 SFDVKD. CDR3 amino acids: CATSDLGGRGYNEQFF. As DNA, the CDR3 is TGTGCCACCAGTGATTTGGGCGGGAGGGGGTACAATGAGCAGTTCTTC.

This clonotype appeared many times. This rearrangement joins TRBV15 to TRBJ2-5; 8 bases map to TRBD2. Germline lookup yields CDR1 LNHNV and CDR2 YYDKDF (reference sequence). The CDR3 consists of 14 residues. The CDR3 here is CATNTGGIQETQYF. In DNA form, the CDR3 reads TGTGCGACTAACACGGGGGGGATTCAAGAGACCCAGTACTTC.

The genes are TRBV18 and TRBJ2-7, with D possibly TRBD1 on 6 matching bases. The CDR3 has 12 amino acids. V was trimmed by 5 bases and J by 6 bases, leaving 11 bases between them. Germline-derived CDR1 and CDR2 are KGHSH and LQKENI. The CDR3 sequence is CASSEGQLEQYF. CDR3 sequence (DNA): TGTGCCAGCTCAGAGGGACAACTCGAGCAGTACTTC. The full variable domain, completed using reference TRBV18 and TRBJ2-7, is NAGVMQNPRHLVRRRGQEARLRCSPMKGHSHVYWYRQLPEEGLKFMVYLQKENIIDESGMPKERFSAEFPKEGPSILRIQQVVRGDSAAYFCASSEGQLEQYFGPGTRLTVT.

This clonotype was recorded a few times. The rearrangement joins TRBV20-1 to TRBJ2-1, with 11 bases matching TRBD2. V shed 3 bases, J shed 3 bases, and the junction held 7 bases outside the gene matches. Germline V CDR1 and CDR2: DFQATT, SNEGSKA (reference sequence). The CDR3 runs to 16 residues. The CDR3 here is CSASEGLAVLYNEQFF. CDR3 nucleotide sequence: TGCAGTGCTAGCGAGGGACTAGCGGTACTCTACAATGAGCAGTTCTTC.

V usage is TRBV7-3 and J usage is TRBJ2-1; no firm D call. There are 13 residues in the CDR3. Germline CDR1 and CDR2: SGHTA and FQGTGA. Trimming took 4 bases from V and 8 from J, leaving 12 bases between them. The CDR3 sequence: CASSSTRADEQFF. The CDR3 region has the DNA TGTGCCAGCAGCTCCACCCGAGCCGATGAGCAGTTCTTC.

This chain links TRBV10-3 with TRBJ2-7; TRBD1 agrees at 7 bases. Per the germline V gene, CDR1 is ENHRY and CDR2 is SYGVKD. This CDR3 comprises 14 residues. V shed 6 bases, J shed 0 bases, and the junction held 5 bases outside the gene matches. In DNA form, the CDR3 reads TGTGCCATCAGAGGGGACAGAAGCTCCTACGAGCAGTACTTC. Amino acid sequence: CAIRGDRSSYEQYF.

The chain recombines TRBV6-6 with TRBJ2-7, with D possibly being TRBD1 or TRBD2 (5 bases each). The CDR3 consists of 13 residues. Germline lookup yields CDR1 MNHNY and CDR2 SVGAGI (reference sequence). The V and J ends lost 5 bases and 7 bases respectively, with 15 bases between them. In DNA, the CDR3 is TGTGCCAGCAGTACGGGACGAGTTTCAGAGCAGTACTTC. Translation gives CASSTGRVSEQYF.

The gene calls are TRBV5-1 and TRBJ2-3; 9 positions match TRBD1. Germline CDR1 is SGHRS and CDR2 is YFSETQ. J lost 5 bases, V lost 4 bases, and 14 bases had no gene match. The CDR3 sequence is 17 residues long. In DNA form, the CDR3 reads TGCGCCAGCAGCCCGCGGGTCGGGACAGGGTATCAAGATACGCAGTATTTT. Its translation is CASSPRVGTGYQDTQYF.

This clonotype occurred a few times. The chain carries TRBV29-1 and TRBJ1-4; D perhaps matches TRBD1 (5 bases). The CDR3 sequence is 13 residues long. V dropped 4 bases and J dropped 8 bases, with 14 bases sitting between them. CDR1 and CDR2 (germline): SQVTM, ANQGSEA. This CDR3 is CSVVGRNGEKLFF. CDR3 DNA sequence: TGCAGCGTTGTGGGGCGAAATGGAGAAAAACTGTTTTTT.

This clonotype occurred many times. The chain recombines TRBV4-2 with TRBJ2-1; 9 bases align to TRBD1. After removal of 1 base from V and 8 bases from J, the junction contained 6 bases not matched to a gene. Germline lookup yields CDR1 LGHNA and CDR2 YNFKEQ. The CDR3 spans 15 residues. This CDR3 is CASSQGTGVRDEQFF. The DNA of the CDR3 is TGTGCCAGCAGCCAAGGGACAGGGGTCCGAGATGAGCAGTTCTTC.

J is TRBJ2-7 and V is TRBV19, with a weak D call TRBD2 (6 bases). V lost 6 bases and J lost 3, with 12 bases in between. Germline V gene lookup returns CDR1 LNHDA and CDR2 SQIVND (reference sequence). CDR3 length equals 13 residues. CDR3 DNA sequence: TGTGCCAGTAGCGCGGGGAAAAGCTACGAGCAGTACTTC. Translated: CASSAGKSYEQYF.

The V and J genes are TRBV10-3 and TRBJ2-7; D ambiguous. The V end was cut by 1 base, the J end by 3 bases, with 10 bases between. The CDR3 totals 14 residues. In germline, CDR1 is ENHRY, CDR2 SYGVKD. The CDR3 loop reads CAISEFGNGYEQYF. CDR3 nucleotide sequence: TGTGCCATCAGTGAGTTCGGCAACGGCTACGAGCAGTACTTC.

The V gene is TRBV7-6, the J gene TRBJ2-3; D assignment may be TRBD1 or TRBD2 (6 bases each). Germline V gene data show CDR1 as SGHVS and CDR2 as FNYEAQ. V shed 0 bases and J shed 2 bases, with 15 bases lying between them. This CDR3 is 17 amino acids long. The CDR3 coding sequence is TGTGCCAGCAGCTTAGCCTTCAGGGGACTCTACACAGATACGCAGTATTTT. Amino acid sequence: CASSLAFRGLYTDTQYF.

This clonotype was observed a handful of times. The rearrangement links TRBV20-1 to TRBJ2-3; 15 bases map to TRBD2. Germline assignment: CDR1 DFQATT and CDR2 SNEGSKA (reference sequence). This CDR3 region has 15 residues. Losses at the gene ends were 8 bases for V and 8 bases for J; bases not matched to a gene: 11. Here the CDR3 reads CSTRTSGRASGTQYF. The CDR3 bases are TGCAGTACGCGGACTAGCGGGAGGGCCTCGGGTACGCAGTATTTT.

The CDR3, as DNA: TGTGCCAGCAGCTTGGGACCTCTAGCGGGAGCTAAAGATACGCAGTATTTT. The encoded protein is CASSLGPLAGAKDTQYF. The chain carries TRBV7-2 and TRBJ2-3, with TRBD2 identical over 10 bases. The germline CDR1 and CDR2 sequences are SGHTA and FQGNSA. The CDR3 consists of 17 residues. The junction had 11 bases not matched to a gene; V was cut back by 3 bases and J by 5 bases.

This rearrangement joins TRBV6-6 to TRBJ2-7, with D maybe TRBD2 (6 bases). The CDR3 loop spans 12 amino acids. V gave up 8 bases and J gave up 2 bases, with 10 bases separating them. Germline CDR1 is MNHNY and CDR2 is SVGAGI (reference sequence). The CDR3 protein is CASGGFPYEQYF. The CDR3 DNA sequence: TGTGCCAGCGGAGGGTTTCCCTACGAGCAGTACTTC.

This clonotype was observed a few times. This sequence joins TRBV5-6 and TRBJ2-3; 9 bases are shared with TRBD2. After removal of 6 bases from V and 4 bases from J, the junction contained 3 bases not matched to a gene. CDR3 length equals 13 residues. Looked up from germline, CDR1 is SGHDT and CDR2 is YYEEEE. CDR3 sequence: CASTAGGADTQYF. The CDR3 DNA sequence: TGTGCCAGCACCGCGGGGGGGGCAGATACGCAGTATTTT. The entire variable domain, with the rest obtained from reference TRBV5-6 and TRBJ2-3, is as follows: DAGVTQSPTHLIKTRGQQVTLRCSPKSGHDTVSWYQQALGQGPQFIFQYYEEEERQRGNFPDRFSGHQFPNYSSELNVNALLLGDSALYLCASTAGGADTQYFGPGTRLTVL.

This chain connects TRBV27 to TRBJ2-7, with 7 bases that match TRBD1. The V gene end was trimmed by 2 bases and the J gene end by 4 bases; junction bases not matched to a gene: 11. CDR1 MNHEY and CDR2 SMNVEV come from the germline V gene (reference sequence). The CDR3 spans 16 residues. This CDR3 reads CASSLGFVTGIYEQYF. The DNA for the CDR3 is TGTGCCAGCAGTTTAGGGTTCGTGACAGGGATATACGAGCAGTACTTC.

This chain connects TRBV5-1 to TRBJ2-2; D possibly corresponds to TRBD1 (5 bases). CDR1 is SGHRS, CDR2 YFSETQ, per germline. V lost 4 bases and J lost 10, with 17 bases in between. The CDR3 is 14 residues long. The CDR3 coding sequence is TGCGCCAGCAGCAATAGACAGACGTCAGAGGAGCTGTTTTTT. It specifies CASSNRQTSEELFF.

This CDR3 reads CASTLKRWGQGKGGANVLTF. CDR3 DNA sequence: TGTGCCAGCACCCTAAAGAGGTGGGGACAGGGAAAAGGTGGGGCCAACGTCCTGACTTTC. The V and J genes are TRBV2 and TRBJ2-6, with TRBD1 matching over 9 bases. Trimming took 7 bases from V and 3 from J; bases not matched to a gene: 19. Germline CDR1 reads SNHLY; CDR2 reads FYNNEI. This CDR3 has 20 residues.

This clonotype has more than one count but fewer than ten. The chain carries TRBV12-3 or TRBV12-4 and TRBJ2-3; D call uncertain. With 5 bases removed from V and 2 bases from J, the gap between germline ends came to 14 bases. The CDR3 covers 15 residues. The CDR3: CASSPGRRTTDTQYF. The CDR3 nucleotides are TGTGCCAGCAGTCCAGGACGGAGAACCACAGATACGCAGTATTTT.

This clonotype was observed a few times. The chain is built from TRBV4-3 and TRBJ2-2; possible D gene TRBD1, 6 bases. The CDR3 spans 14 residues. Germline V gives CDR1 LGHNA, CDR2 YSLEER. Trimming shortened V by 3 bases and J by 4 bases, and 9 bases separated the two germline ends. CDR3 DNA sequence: TGCGCCAGCAGCCAGGGGGCGCGCACCGGGGAGCTGTTTTTT. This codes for CASSQGARTGELFF.

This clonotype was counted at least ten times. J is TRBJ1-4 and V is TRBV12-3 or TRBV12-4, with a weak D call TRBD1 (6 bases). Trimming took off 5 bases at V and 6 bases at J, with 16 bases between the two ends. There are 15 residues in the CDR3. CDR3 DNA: TGTGCCAGCAGTAGCCGGGGGCTGGGGGATGAAAAACTGTTTTTT. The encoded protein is CASSSRGLGDEKLFF.

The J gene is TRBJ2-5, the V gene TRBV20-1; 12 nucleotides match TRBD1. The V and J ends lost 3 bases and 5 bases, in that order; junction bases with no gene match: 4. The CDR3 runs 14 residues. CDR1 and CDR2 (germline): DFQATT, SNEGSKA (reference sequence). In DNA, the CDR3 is TGCAGTGCTAGTCGGGACAGGGGGCCCGAGACCCAGTACTTC. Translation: CSASRDRGPETQYF.

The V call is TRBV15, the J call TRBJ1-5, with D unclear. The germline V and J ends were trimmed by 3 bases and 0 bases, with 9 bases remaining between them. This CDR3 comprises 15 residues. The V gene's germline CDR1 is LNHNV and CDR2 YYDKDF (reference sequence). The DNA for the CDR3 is TGTGCCACCAGCAGCAGGCTCTATAGCAATCAGCCCCAGCATTTT. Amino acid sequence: CATSSRLYSNQPQHF.